These 29 T cell receptor beta chains share one sample of origin, sequenced in a study of cytotoxic CD8 clonotypes in ibrutinib-treated CLL. Clones were sequenced by immunoSEQ multiplex PCR, and TCRdb holds only the in-frame ones, with some missing. Among approximately 92,000 clones, approximately 80% were seen once, and the ten largest hold 20% to 25%. Sequencing used PBMCs, obtained after 24 months of ibrutinib treatment. These TCRs come from a human donor with chronic lymphocytic leukemia.

The CDR3 is CASSAQGYLGNTIYF. The CDR3 DNA is TGTGCCAGCAGCGCCCAGGGATATCTGGGAAACACCATATATTTT. V gene TRBV9 combines with J gene TRBJ1-3; D might be TRBD1 (5 bases). This CDR3 is 15 amino acids long. V lost 3 bases and J lost 4, with 14 bases in between. CDR1 and CDR2 (germline): SGDLS, YYNGEE.

The CDR3, as DNA: TGTGCCAGCACCGACAGGGGCTCCTACAATGAGCAGTTCTTC. Translated, it gives CASTDRGSYNEQFF. V is TRBV12-2 and J is TRBJ2-1; the table's TRBD1 call for D was not verified on the DNA. TRBV12-2 is annotated as a pseudogene. There are 14 residues in the CDR3.

This chain links TRBV30 with TRBJ1-5; D perhaps matches TRBD1 (5 bases). Trimming took off 5 bases at V and 6 bases at J, with 14 bases between the two ends. CDR1 is GTSNPN, CDR2 SVGIG, per germline (reference sequence). CDR3 length: 13 residues. CDR3 in amino acids: CAWGAGSTQPQHF. CDR3 nucleotide sequence: TGTGCCTGGGGGGCAGGGAGTACTCAGCCCCAGCATTTT.

The genes are TRBV5-5 and TRBJ1-5; D is undetermined. The CDR3 is 14 residues long. Per the germline V gene, CDR1 is SGHKS and CDR2 is YYEKEE (reference sequence). V shed 0 bases and J shed 6 bases, with 10 bases lying between them. CDR3 sequence: CASSLDSAFQPQHF. CDR3 nucleotides: TGTGCCAGCAGCTTGGACAGTGCATTTCAGCCCCAGCATTTT. Full variable domain (remainder filled in from reference TRBV5-5 and TRBJ1-5): DAGVTQSPTHLIKTRGQQVTLRCSPISGHKSVSWYQQVLGQGPQFIFQYYEKEERGRGNFPDRFSARQFPNYSSELNVNALLLGDSALYLCASSLDSAFQPQHFGDGTRLSIL.

This chain uses TRBV6-5 with TRBJ2-1, with D tentatively TRBD2 (6 bases). Trimming took off 1 base at V and 7 bases at J, with 17 bases between the two ends. The V gene's germline CDR1 is MNHEY and CDR2 SVGAGI. This CDR3 has 16 amino acids. This chain's CDR3 is CASSYYTGLLGNEQFF. The CDR3 nucleotides are TGTGCCAGCAGTTACTACACGGGACTTCTGGGGAATGAGCAGTTCTTC.

The chain uses TRBV18 and TRBJ2-3, with a tentative D call TRBD1 (6 bases). Germline lookup yields CDR1 KGHSH and CDR2 LQKENI. This CDR3 is 15 amino acids long. Between the trimmed V and J ends, which lost 1 base and 1 base, there was a span of 9 bases. The CDR3 loop is CASSPRAGGTDTQYF. CDR3 DNA: TGTGCCAGCTCACCACGCGCAGGGGGCACAGATACGCAGTATTTT.

The rearrangement links TRBV28 to TRBJ1-1, with D uncertain. The germline V gene encodes CDR1 MDHEN and CDR2 SYDVKM. The CDR3 loop spans 15 amino acids. Trimming left V 4 bases short and J 8 bases short, with 20 bases between. The CDR3 region has the DNA TGTGCCAGCAGTTCCCCCACCGTCTGGGCGACCGAAGCTTTCTTT. This encodes CASSSPTVWATEAFF.

The chain is built from TRBV11-2 and TRBJ2-1; 8 bases are shared with TRBD2. From germline, CDR1 is SGHAT and CDR2 FQNNGV. The CDR3 length is 15 residues. V lost 4 bases and J lost 0; bases outside the gene matches: 2. In DNA, the CDR3 is TGTGCCAGCAGCTCCGGGGGGGTCTCCTACAATGAGCAGTTCTTC. This gives the protein CASSSGGVSYNEQFF.

V usage is TRBV7-6 and J usage is TRBJ2-1, with D possibly called TRBD1 or TRBD2 (5 bases each). CDR1 SGHVS and CDR2 FNYEAQ come from the germline V gene. This CDR3 comprises 14 residues. V was pared by 10 bases and J by 3 bases, with 16 bases between. CDR3 region: CAISGGDLYNEQFF. The CDR3 nucleotides read TGTGCCATCAGTGGTGGGGACCTCTACAATGAGCAGTTCTTC.

This clone was recorded only once. V usage is TRBV27 and J usage is TRBJ2-3, with TRBD2 matching 8 bases. The germline gives CDR1 MNHEY, CDR2 SMNVEV (reference sequence). After removal of 2 bases from V and 4 bases from J, the junction contained 5 bases not matched to a gene. The length of the CDR3 is 15 residues. CDR3 bases: TGTGCCAGCAGTTTAAGTCGGGGGGGCCCAGATACGCAGTATTTT. Residues: CASSLSRGGPDTQYF.

A single count supports this clone. The chain is built from TRBV4-1 and TRBJ1-3; TRBD1 is a possible D gene (5 bases). This CDR3 is built from 15 residues. V was trimmed by 1 base and J by 2 bases, leaving 9 bases between them. CDR1 is MGHRA, CDR2 YSYEKL, per germline. The CDR3 spells CASSQAETAGNTIYF. As DNA, the CDR3 is TGCGCCAGCAGCCAAGCTGAGACAGCTGGAAACACCATATATTTT.

The chain joins TRBV30 to TRBJ1-2; D unclear. V shed 2 bases and J shed 0 bases, with 7 bases lying between them. This CDR3 spans 13 amino acids. Germline CDR1 reads GTSNPN; CDR2 reads SVGIG (reference sequence). CDR3 residues: CAWSRYPNYGYTF. The CDR3 region has the DNA TGTGCCTGGAGTCGGTATCCTAACTATGGCTACACCTTC.

This chain links TRBV7-3 with TRBJ1-2; TRBD1 is a possible D gene (5 bases). This CDR3 has 13 amino acids. V lost 1 base and J lost 6, with 9 bases in between. Germline-derived CDR1 and CDR2 are SGHTA and FQGTGA. CDR3: CASSLMGGHGYTF. Written as DNA, the CDR3 is TGTGCCAGCAGCTTAATGGGGGGTCATGGCTACACCTTC.

V usage is TRBV10-3 and J usage is TRBJ1-1, with 9 bases lining up with TRBD1. Losses at the gene ends were 10 bases for V and 4 bases for J; bases not matched to a gene: 4. Germline V lookup: CDR1 ENHRY, CDR2 SYGVKD. The CDR3 sequence is 12 residues long. Here the CDR3 reads CATRDRATEAFF. Written as DNA, the CDR3 is TGTGCCACCCGGGACAGGGCCACTGAAGCTTTCTTT.

CDR3 sequence: CASSMRAFTDTQYF. CDR3 nucleotide sequence: TGTGCCAGTAGTATGAGGGCGTTCACAGATACGCAGTATTTT. The rearrangement joins TRBV19 to TRBJ2-3; maybe TRBD2 (5 bases). The V end lost 3 bases, the J end lost 2 bases, and 9 bases lay between the germline ends. CDR3 length: 14 residues. Germline values: CDR1 LNHDA, CDR2 SQIVND (reference sequence).

The chain combines TRBV7-6 with TRBJ2-7; possibly TRBD1 for D (7 bases). This CDR3 is 14 amino acids long. Trimming took 4 bases from V and 6 from J, leaving 16 bases between them. Germline values: CDR1 SGHVS, CDR2 FNYEAQ. CDR3 DNA sequence: TGTGCCAGCAGCTCCCCTTCCCAGGGGGGCGAGCAGTACTTC. Protein product: CASSSPSQGGEQYF.

This chain uses TRBV9 with TRBJ2-1; TRBD2 might be the D (6 bases). CDR1 is SGDLS, CDR2 YYNGEE, per germline. The ends were cut back, 4 bases at V and 0 bases at J, with 17 bases in the middle. CDR3 length equals 17 residues. CDR3 bases: TGTGCCAGCAGCTTGGGGGGATCCGGGAGCTCCTACAATGAGCAGTTCTTC. It yields the protein CASSLGGSGSSYNEQFF.

The chain recombines TRBV27 with TRBJ2-1, with 8 bases fitting TRBD2. Germline V gene sequence: CDR1 MNHEY, CDR2 SMNVEV (reference sequence). CDR3 length: 16 amino acids. The ends lost 4 bases at V and 2 bases at J; junction bases unmatched: 7. CDR3: CASSSGLAGPYNEQFF. The CDR3 nucleotides are TGTGCCAGCAGTTCCGGACTAGCCGGACCCTACAATGAGCAGTTCTTC.

The chain has TRBV19 and TRBJ1-1, with D perhaps matching TRBD1 (6 bases). Per the germline V gene, CDR1 is LNHDA and CDR2 is SQIVND (reference sequence). The CDR3 runs to 13 residues. Deletions cut 3 bases from V and 6 bases from J, with 11 bases between. As DNA, the CDR3 is TGTGCCAGTAGTATCAACAGGGACGCTGAAGCTTTCTTT. Its protein is CASSINRDAEAFF.

The chain employs TRBV5-1 and TRBJ2-1; D ambiguous. With 5 bases removed from V and 4 bases from J, the gap between germline ends came to 16 bases. CDR1 and CDR2 from the germline V gene are SGHRS and YFSETQ. The CDR3 totals 15 residues. CDR3 DNA: TGCGCCAGCAGTTCCGACGTCACTCTTTACAATGAGCAGTTCTTC. This encodes CASSSDVTLYNEQFF.

J is TRBJ2-1 and V is TRBV5-1; maybe TRBD2 (6 bases). Germline CDR1 and CDR2: SGHRS and YFSETQ. Trimming shortened V by 0 bases and J by 7 bases, and 14 bases separated the two germline ends. This CDR3 has 15 amino acids. The CDR3 nucleotides are TGCGCCAGCAGCTTGGTTCCGGGAGTGGGAAATGAGCAGTTCTTC. This sequence encodes CASSLVPGVGNEQFF. Full variable domain (missing parts from reference TRBV5-1 and TRBJ2-1): KAGVTQTPRYLIKTRGQQVTLSCSPISGHRSVSWYQQTPGQGLQFLFEYFSETQRNKGNFPGRFSGRQFSNSRSEMNVSTLELGDSALYLCASSLVPGVGNEQFFGPGTRLTVL.

The J gene is TRBJ2-5, the V gene TRBV10-1, with 12 bases matching TRBD1. Per germline, CDR1 WNHNN and CDR2 SYGVQD (reference sequence). V was clipped by 8 bases and J by 4 bases; unmatched bases: 11. CDR3 length: 16 residues. Here the CDR3 reads CASFGGTGGGGETQYF. As DNA, the CDR3 is TGCGCCAGCTTTGGGGGGACAGGGGGCGGAGGAGAGACCCAGTACTTC.

The rearrangement uses TRBV28 and TRBJ1-3, with D possibly matching TRBD1 (6 bases). The germline gives CDR1 MDHEN, CDR2 SYDVKM. Between the trimmed V and J ends, which lost 6 bases and 0 bases, there was a span of 18 bases. The length of the CDR3 is 17 residues. CDR3 sequence (DNA): TGTGCCAGCAGCTTCGGGGGGGCCCTGGTCTCTGGAAACACCATATATTTT. Residues: CASSFGGALVSGNTIYF.

The chain has TRBV2 and TRBJ2-1; 10 positions match TRBD2. CDR1 SNHLY and CDR2 FYNNEI come from the germline V gene. V gave up 0 bases and J gave up 8 bases; unmatched junction bases: 10. This CDR3 contains 17 residues. CDR3: CASSEARRASGSYEQFF. In DNA form, the CDR3 reads TGTGCCAGCAGTGAAGCGCGTAGGGCTAGCGGGAGCTATGAGCAGTTCTTC. Variable domain in full (rest from reference TRBV2 and TRBJ2-1): EPEVTQTPSHQVTQMGQEVILRCVPISNHLYFYWYRQILGQKVEFLVSFYNNEISEKSEIFDDQFSVERPDGSNFTLKIRSTKLEDSAMYFCASSEARRASGSYEQFFGPGTRLTVL.

This clone was picked up a small number of times. J is TRBJ1-1 and V is TRBV10-3; D remains unclear. Per the germline V gene, CDR1 is ENHRY and CDR2 is SYGVKD. There are 13 residues in the CDR3. The V and J ends lost 2 bases and 0 bases respectively, with 4 bases between them. CDR3 sequence reads: CAISEQVNTEAFF. The CDR3 DNA follows: TGTGCCATCAGTGAGCAGGTGAACACTGAAGCTTTCTTT.

The chain combines TRBV5-4 with TRBJ2-7; TRBD1 matches 9 bases. V was pared by 5 bases and J by 1 base, with 7 bases of the junction left unmatched. The CDR3 totals 15 residues. In germline, CDR1 is SGHNT, CDR2 YYREEE (reference sequence). The CDR3 reads CASSLPGTGSYEQYF. Here the CDR3 DNA reads TGTGCCAGCAGTCTGCCGGGGACAGGGTCCTACGAGCAGTACTTC.

The chain recombines TRBV9 with TRBJ2-2, with 9 bases identical to TRBD2. The V gene end was trimmed by 4 bases and the J gene end by 5 bases; junction bases not matched to a gene: 9. This CDR3 has 16 amino acids. Germline CDR1 reads SGDLS; CDR2 reads YYNGEE. DNA for the CDR3: TGTGCCAGCAGCCTGGGGACTAGCAGTCTGACCGGGGAGCTGTTTTTT. Protein product: CASSLGTSSLTGELFF. The full variable domain, rest sourced from reference TRBV9 and TRBJ2-2, is DSGVTQTPKHLITATGQRVTLRCSPRSGDLSVYWYQQSLDQGLQFLIQYYNGEERAKGNILERFSAQQFPDLHSELNLSSLELGDSALYFCASSLGTSSLTGELFFGEGSRLTVL.

This rearrangement joins TRBV5-4 to TRBJ2-3, with 7 bases aligning to TRBD2. Losses at the gene ends were 2 bases for V and 2 bases for J; bases not matched to a gene: 5. The CDR3 consists of 15 residues. Germline CDR1 SGHNT, CDR2 YYREEE (reference sequence). CDR3 in DNA: TGTGCCAGCAGCTTTAAAAGCGGGAACACAGATACGCAGTATTTT. It codes for CASSFKSGNTDTQYF.

This sequence joins TRBV6-1 and TRBJ1-2, with D unresolved. Germline assignment: CDR1 MNHNS and CDR2 SASEGT. Trimming removed 1 base at V and 7 bases at J, with 10 bases between. The CDR3 extends over 13 amino acids. The CDR3 DNA sequence: TGTGCCAGCAGTGAAGAGGCGGATAGTGGCTACACCTTC. Residues: CASSEEADSGYTF.